This TCR beta chain was obtained from a study of shared clonotypes between healthy human individuals. Overall study findings and caveats: Donors were few, which limited the genetic and exposure-history diversity represented. Naive subsets, compared against memory subsets, generally had larger estimated richness values. Some clonotypes were shared by all four sorted-subset donors, while others were not shared. The non-shared ones had lower generation probabilities than the shared ones. The researchers took only blood, and tissue repertoires probably look different.

On this clone: Its antigen is unknown.

Produced via immunoSEQ multiplex PCR; TCRdb's table is partial and in-frame only. This sample has approximately 2,000,000 clones; 93% occur once, and the top ten carry around 1.7%. V gave up 6 bases and J gave up 3 bases; unmatched junction bases: 7. The CDR3 length is 14 residues. Germline V lookup: CDR1 SGHDT, CDR2 YYEEEE. Selected positively for CCR7 and CD45RO-negative, naive CD8 cells excluded terminally differentiated effector memory CD45RA+ cells. The sequence derives from a man aged 18 to 30 in good health. Some clones in this sample may be carry-over from other donors' samples. Sequencing was done on a sample of naive CD8+ T cells from PBMCs. V is TRBV5-6 and J is TRBJ2-7; 9 bases map to TRBD1. CDR3 protein: CASKPGQGIYEQYF. The CDR3 nucleotides read TGTGCCAGCAAGCCGGGACAGGGAATCTACGAGCAGTACTTC.